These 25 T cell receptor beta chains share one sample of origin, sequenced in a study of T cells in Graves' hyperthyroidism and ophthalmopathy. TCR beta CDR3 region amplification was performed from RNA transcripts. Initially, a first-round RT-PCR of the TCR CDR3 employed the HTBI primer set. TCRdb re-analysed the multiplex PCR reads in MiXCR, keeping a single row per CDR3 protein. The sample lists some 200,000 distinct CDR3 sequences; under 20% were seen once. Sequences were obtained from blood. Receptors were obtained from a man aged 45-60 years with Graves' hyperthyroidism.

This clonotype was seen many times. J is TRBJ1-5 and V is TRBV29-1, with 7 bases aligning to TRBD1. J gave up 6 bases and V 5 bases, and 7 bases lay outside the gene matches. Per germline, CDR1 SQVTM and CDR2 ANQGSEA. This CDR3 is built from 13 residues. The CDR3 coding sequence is TGCAGCGTTTCAGGGGGAAGAGGTCAGCCCCAGCATTTT. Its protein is CSVSGGRGQPQHF.

Written as DNA, the CDR3 is TGCAGCGTTGATACAACGGGACAAACGAACACCGGGGAGCTGTTTTTT. It encodes CSVDTTGQTNTGELFF. This chain connects TRBV29-1 to TRBJ2-2; TRBD1 might be the D (6 bases). CDR3 length: 16 residues. CDR1 SQVTM and CDR2 ANQGSEA come from the germline V gene. Trimming removed 3 bases from V and 0 bases from J, with 14 bases in between.

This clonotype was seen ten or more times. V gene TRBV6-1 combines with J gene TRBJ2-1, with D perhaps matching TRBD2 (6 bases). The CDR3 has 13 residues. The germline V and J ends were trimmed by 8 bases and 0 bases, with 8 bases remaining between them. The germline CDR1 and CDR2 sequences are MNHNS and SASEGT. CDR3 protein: CASGRNSYNEQFF. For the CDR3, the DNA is TGTGCCAGCGGGAGGAACTCCTACAATGAGCAGTTCTTC.

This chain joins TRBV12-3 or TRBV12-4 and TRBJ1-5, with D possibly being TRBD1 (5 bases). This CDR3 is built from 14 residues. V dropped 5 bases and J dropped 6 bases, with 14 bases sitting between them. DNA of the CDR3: TGTGCCAGCAGTCCGGATGCAGGGTTTCAGCCCCAGCATTTT. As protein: CASSPDAGFQPQHF.

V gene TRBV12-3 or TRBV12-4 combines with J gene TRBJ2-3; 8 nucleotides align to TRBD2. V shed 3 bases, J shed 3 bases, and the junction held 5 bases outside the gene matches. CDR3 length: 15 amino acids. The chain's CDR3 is CASSFRSGSTDTQYF. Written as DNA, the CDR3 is TGTGCCAGCAGTTTCCGAAGCGGGAGTACAGATACGCAGTATTTT.

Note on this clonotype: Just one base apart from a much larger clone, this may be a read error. CDR3: CASSFRVGRIDNEQFF. CDR3 in DNA: TGTGCCAGCAGCTTTAGGGTGGGACGGATTGACAATGAGCAGTTCTTC. V usage is TRBV5-4 and J usage is TRBJ2-1; tentatively, D is TRBD1 or TRBD2 (5 bases each). CDR1 and CDR2 from the germline V gene are SGHNT and YYREEE (reference sequence). Trimming pared 2 bases from V and 5 bases from J, leaving 17 bases between. The CDR3 is made up of 16 amino acids.

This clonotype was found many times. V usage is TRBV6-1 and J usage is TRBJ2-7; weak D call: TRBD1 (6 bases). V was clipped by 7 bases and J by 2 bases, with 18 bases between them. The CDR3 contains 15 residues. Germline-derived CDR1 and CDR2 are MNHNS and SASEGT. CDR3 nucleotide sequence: TGTGCCAGCAAGGATCGGACAGCCGCAACCTACGAGCAGTACTTC. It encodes CASKDRTAATYEQYF.

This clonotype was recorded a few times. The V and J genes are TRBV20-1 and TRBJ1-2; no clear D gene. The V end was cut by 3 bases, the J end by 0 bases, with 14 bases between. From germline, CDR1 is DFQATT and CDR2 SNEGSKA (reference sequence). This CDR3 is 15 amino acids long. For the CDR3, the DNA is TGCAGTGCTAGCCCCCATGCGGGAACTAACTATGGCTACACCTTC. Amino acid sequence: CSASPHAGTNYGYTF.

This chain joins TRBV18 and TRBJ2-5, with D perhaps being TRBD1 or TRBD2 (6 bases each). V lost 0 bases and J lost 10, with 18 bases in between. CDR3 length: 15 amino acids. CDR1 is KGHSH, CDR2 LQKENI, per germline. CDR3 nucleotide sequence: TGTGCCAGCTCACCACCGAGAGGGACCAAGGGGGGCCAGTACTTC. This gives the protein CASSPPRGTKGGQYF.

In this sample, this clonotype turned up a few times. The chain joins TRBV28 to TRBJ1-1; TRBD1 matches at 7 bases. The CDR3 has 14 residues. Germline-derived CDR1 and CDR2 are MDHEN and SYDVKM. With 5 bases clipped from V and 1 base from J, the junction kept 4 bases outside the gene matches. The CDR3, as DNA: TGTGCCAGCAGTCCAGGGGGTACGAACACTGAAGCTTTCTTT. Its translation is CASSPGGTNTEAFF.

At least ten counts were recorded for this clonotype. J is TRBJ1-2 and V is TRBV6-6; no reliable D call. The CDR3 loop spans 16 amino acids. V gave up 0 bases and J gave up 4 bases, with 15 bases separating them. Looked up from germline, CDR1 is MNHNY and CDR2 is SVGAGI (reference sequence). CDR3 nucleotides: TGTGCCAGCAGTTACTCGGACCGTAGGAGAACCTATGGCTACACCTTC. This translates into CASSYSDRRRTYGYTF.

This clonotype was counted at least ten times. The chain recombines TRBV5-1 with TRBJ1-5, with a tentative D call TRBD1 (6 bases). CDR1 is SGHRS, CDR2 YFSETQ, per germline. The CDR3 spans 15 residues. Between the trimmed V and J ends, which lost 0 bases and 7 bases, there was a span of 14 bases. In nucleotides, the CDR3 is TGCGCCAGCAGCTTGGACGGGGGCCAGGGACAGCCCCAGCATTTT. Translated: CASSLDGGQGQPQHF.

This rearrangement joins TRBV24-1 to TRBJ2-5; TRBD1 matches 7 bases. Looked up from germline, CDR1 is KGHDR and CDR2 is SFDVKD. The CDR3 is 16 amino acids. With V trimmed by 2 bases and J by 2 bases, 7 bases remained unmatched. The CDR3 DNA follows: TGTGCCACCAGTGATTCGGGACAGCACATTCAAGAGACCCAGTACTTC. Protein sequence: CATSDSGQHIQETQYF.

The DNA for the CDR3 is TGTGCCTGGAAACCAGGGGTAGTTAAGACCCAGTACTTC. Translation gives CAWKPGVVKTQYF. The chain employs TRBV30 and TRBJ2-5; tentatively, D is TRBD1 (6 bases). CDR3 length: 13 amino acids. With 4 bases removed from V and 6 bases from J, the gap between germline ends came to 15 bases. From germline, CDR1 is GTSNPN and CDR2 SVGIG (reference sequence).

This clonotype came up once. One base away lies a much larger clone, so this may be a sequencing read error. As DNA, the CDR3 is TGTGCCAGCTCACCAGCGGGACAGGCCGGGGAGCTGTTTTTT. This gives the protein CASSPAGQAGELFF. The chain recombines TRBV18 with TRBJ2-2, with 8 nucleotides matching TRBD1. With V trimmed by 2 bases and J by 6 bases, 2 bases remained unmatched. Germline-derived CDR1 and CDR2 are KGHSH and LQKENI. There are 14 residues in the CDR3.

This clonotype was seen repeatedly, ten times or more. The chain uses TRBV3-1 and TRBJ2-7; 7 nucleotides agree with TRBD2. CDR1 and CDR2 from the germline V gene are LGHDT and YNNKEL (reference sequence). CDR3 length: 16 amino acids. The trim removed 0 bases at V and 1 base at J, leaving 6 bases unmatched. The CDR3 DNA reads TGTGCCAGCAGCCAAGATGGCGGGAGTAAATCCTACGAGCAGTACTTC. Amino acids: CASSQDGGSKSYEQYF.

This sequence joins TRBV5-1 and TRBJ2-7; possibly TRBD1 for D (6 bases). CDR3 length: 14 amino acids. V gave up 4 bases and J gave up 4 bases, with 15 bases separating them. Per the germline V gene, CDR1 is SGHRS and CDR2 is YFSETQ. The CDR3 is CASSEQGLGYEQYF. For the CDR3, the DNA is TGCGCCAGCAGCGAACAGGGTCTTGGGTACGAGCAGTACTTC. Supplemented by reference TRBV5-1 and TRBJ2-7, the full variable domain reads KAGVTQTPRYLIKTRGQQVTLSCSPISGHRSVSWYQQTPGQGLQFLFEYFSETQRNKGNFPGRFSGRQFSNSRSEMNVSTLELGDSALYLCASSEQGLGYEQYFGPGTRLTVT.

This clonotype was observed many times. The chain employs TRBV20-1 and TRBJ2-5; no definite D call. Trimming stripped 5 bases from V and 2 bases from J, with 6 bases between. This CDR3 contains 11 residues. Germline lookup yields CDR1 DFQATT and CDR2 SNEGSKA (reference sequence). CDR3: CSAQHQETQYF. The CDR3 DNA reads TGCAGTGCTCAACATCAAGAGACCCAGTACTTC.

In DNA, the CDR3 is TGTGCCAGCAGAACCTCTAGCGGGGGCCTCCTCAGTGAGCAGTTCTTC. Residues: CASRTSSGGLLSEQFF. The rearrangement joins TRBV27 to TRBJ2-1; TRBD2 agrees at 10 bases. This CDR3 is 16 amino acids long. V was pared by 6 bases and J by 9 bases, with 14 bases of the junction left unmatched. Per the germline V gene, CDR1 is MNHEY and CDR2 is SMNVEV (reference sequence).

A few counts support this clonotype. CDR3 bases: TGTGCCAGCAGTTTTCGGACAGAGACCTACGAGCAGTACTTC. As protein: CASSFRTETYEQYF. The chain employs TRBV12-3 or TRBV12-4 and TRBJ2-7; maybe TRBD1 (6 bases). The CDR3 runs to 14 residues. V shed 3 bases and J shed 2 bases, with 11 bases lying between them.

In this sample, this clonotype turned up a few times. In nucleotides, the CDR3 is TGTGCCAGCAGCAGCCTCCGGGACAGCTACGAGCAGTACTTC. Translation gives CASSSLRDSYEQYF. The chain links TRBV28 to TRBJ2-7; 7 nucleotides line up with TRBD1. The germline V gene encodes CDR1 MDHEN and CDR2 SYDVKM. The CDR3 has 14 amino acids. The junction had 8 bases not matched to a gene; V was cut back by 6 bases and J by 3 bases.

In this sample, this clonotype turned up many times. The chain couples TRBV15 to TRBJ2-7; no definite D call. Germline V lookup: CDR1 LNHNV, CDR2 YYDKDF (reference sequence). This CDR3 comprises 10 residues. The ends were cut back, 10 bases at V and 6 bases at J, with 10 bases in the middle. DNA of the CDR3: TGTGCCATCGACCCTCGCGAGCAGTACTTC. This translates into CAIDPREQYF.

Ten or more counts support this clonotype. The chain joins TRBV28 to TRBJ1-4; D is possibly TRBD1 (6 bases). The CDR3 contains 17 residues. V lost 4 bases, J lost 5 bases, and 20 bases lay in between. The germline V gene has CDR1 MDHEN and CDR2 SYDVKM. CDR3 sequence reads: CASSSRGRGRPNEKLFF. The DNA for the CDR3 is TGTGCCAGCAGTTCCAGGGGAAGGGGAAGGCCCAATGAAAAACTGTTTTTT.

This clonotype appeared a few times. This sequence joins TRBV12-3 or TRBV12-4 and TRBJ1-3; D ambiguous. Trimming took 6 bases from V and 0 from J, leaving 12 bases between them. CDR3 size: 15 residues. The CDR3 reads CASRIPGPSGNTIYF. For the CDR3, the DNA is TGTGCCAGCAGAATACCGGGCCCCTCTGGAAACACCATATATTTT.

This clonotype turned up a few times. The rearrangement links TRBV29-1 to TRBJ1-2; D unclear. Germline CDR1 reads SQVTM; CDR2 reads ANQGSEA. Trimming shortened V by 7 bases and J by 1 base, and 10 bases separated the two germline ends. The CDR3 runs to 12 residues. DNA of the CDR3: TGCAGCGCCGGAGGAAGTAACTATGGCTACACCTTC. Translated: CSAGGSNYGYTF.